The rows below give T cell receptor beta chains drawn from one sample of a study of shared clonotypes between healthy human individuals. The table came from immunoSEQ multiplex PCR; TCRdb's copy has only in-frame clones and leaves some out. The repertoire consists of fewer than 850,000 clones, with just over 95% occurring once and the leading ten covering under 0.3%. The sequenced sample was naive CD8+ T cells sorted from blood. These receptors all stem from a man in his thirties or forties in good health. Both conserved end residues are part of each CDR3. Fields, in order: D gene, V gene, J gene, CDR3 protein. A D gene is named only where the DNA matches it firmly.

NA,TRBV5-8,TRBJ1-5,CASSLDNQPQHF
TRBD1,TRBV7-6,TRBJ2-7,CASSLARGWDRGSGEQYF
NA,TRBV7-9,TRBJ2-6,CASSFPGESGANVLTF
TRBD1,TRBV11-2,TRBJ1-5,CASSTTGGAGQPQHF
NA,TRBV7-3,TRBJ2-7,CASSSEGPGDEQYF
NA,TRBV28,TRBJ2-3,CASSFPPSASSAPDTQYF
TRBD1,TRBV14,TRBJ1-2,CASSATGVDGYTF
NA,TRBV10-2,TRBJ1-2,CASSETSYYGYTF
TRBD1,TRBV28,TRBJ1-5,CATDRGGNQPQHF
TRBD1,TRBV9,TRBJ1-1,CASSVAVKLTGNTEAFF
NA,TRBV7-2,TRBJ2-7,CASSSTLYEQYF
NA,TRBV28,TRBJ1-5,CASSDADSNQPQHF